The source of this T cell receptor (beta chain) is a study of T cells in Graves' hyperthyroidism and ophthalmopathy. Overall study context: Initial diagnosis, before any treatment, was when peripheral blood was collected. Study findings and constraints: Ophthalmopathy and stable hyperthyroidism were told apart by a 13 V-J model.

A Clinical Activity Score of at least 3, a NOSPECS grade of at least 4 and a duration under 3 months were recorded in the ophthalmopathy patients. The ends lost 1 base at V and 3 bases at J; junction bases unmatched: 3. Per the germline V gene, CDR1 is LNHNV and CDR2 is YYDKDF (reference sequence). The CDR3 extends over 17 amino acids. Amplified regions were TCR beta CDR3 sequences from RNA transcripts. Initially, a first-round RT-PCR of the TCR CDR3 employed the HTBI primer set. TCRdb reanalysed the multiplex PCR reads using MiXCR and keeps one entry per CDR3 protein. The data hold roughly 500,000 distinct CDR3 sequences, with approximately 22% observed a single time. Points on this clonotype: No antigen is known for it. Since the CDR3 does not end with the conserved phenylalanine or tryptophan, this likely comes from a read error.

This TCR was recovered from a woman aged 70-85 years with Graves' ophthalmopathy. The chain combines TRBV15 with TRBJ2-2; the match to TRBD2 covers 12 bases. Sequencing was done on a sample of blood. This CDR3 is CATSRVASGRDTGELFS. The CDR3 DNA reads TGTGCCACCAGCAGAGTGGCTAGCGGGAGGGACACCGGGGAGCTGTTTTCT.